The clone carrying this T cell receptor beta chain was counted many times. Its antigen is not identified. The data belong to a study of T cell repertoires in cytomegalovirus infection. Turning to the study itself: Matching HLA type, along with CMV infection, was indicated by public TCR beta signatures. Findings and limits, study-wide: There were HLA-C-restricted CMV-specific TCR beta clonotypes dominating the ex vivo response. Totalled public TCR beta family frequency picked out people who carried CMV plus the relevant HLA.

TCRdb fed the reads into MiXCR, producing one record per CDR3 protein. The data hold some 300,000 distinct CDR3 sequences, with roughly a tenth observed a single time. This CDR3 region has 15 residues. CDR1 is MNHNY and CDR2 is SVGAGI in the germline V gene (reference sequence). Between the trimmed V and J ends, which lost 2 bases and 3 bases, there was a span of 11 bases. Input material: PBMCs. The source is a human donor in good health (CMV status not recorded). Some clones in this sample may be carry-over from other donors' samples. This rearrangement joins TRBV6-6 to TRBJ1-5; TRBD1 is a possible D gene (5 bases). The CDR3 loop is CASSYGAGYNQPQHF. CDR3 in DNA: TGTGCCAGCAGTTACGGGGCAGGTTACAATCAGCCCCAGCATTTT.